The 24 T cell receptor beta chains reported below all come from one sample, sequenced in a study of identical twins. TCRdb reanalysed the 5' RACE reads using MiXCR and keeps one entry per CDR3 protein. Of 650,000 to 800,000 distinct CDR3 sequences listed, about 9.4% are singletons. The same sample was also studied in work on yellow fever vaccine responses in identical twins.

The sequencing sample was made of PBMCs. These receptors came from a woman younger than 30 in good health.

The chain uses TRBV24-1 and TRBJ2-2; 9 nucleotides match TRBD1. The CDR3 runs 17 residues. Trimming removed 4 bases from V and 4 bases from J; junction bases left unmatched: 9. Germline V CDR1 and CDR2: KGHDR, SFDVKD. The CDR3 nucleotides read TGTGCCACCAGTGACTACCTGGGGACAGGGATCACCGGGGAGCTGTTTTTT. This gives the protein CATSDYLGTGITGELFF.

Many counts were recorded for this clonotype. The chain links TRBV5-1 to TRBJ1-2; no firm D call. The length of the CDR3 is 11 residues. Trimming removed 0 bases from V and 7 bases from J, with 4 bases in between. Germline V gene sequence: CDR1 SGHRS, CDR2 YFSETQ. CDR3 sequence (DNA): TGCGCCAGCAGCTTGGAAGGTGGCTACACCTTC. Residues: CASSLEGGYTF.

This clonotype was observed at least ten times. The chain joins TRBV12-3 or TRBV12-4 to TRBJ2-5, with D possibly TRBD2 on 6 matching bases. The CDR3 is 12 amino acids. Trimming left V 6 bases short and J 11 bases short, with 16 bases between. CDR3 DNA sequence: TGTGCCAGCAGCCCTCAGAGCCGGGAGCAGTACTTC. Protein: CASSPQSREQYF.

This clonotype was picked up a small number of times. The chain combines TRBV15 with TRBJ2-5; 9 bases are shared with TRBD1. This CDR3 comprises 15 residues. The germline gives CDR1 LNHNV, CDR2 YYDKDF (reference sequence). With V trimmed by 0 bases and J by 6 bases, 5 bases remained unmatched. The CDR3 DNA follows: TGTGCCACCAGCAGAGATCAAGGGACAGGGAAGACCCAGTACTTC. It codes for CATSRDQGTGKTQYF.

This clonotype occurred a few times. V and J are TRBV12-3 or TRBV12-4 and TRBJ2-5; TRBD2 agrees at 13 bases. CDR3 length: 16 amino acids. Trimming took 4 bases from V and 5 from J; bases not matched to a gene: 7. The CDR3 nucleotides are TGTGCCAGCAGTTCGACCCCGACTAGCGGGGGGGAGACCCAGTACTTC. Translating gives CASSSTPTSGGETQYF.

This rearrangement joins TRBV9 to TRBJ2-1; D is unclear. The CDR3 covers 13 residues. The V and J ends lost 0 bases and 10 bases respectively, with 11 bases between them. Per the germline V gene, CDR1 is SGDLS and CDR2 is YYNGEE. As DNA, the CDR3 is TGTGCCAGCAGCGTAGTGTCCCTCGGGGAGCAGTTCTTC. It translates to CASSVVSLGEQFF.

This clonotype was seen more than once but under ten times. The chain is built from TRBV24-1 and TRBJ1-2, with 7 bases aligning to TRBD1. The J segment lost 9 bases and the V segment lost 4 bases, leaving 13 bases of the junction unmatched. This CDR3 has 15 residues. Per the germline V gene, CDR1 is KGHDR and CDR2 is SFDVKD. CDR3 region: CATSDQHRGPMSYTF. The CDR3 nucleotides read TGTGCCACCAGTGACCAACACAGGGGTCCCATGAGCTACACCTTC.

This clonotype has a count of ten or more. The junction differs from germline at one of its ends, possibly a read error. The chain links TRBV5-1 to TRBJ2-7; TRBD1 aligns across 9 bases. The CDR3 consists of 14 residues. Germline V gene lookup returns CDR1 SGHRS and CDR2 YFSETQ. CDR3 bases: TGTGCCAGCAGTCTACGGGACAGGGTTTACGAGCAGTACTTC. Encoded protein: CASSLRDRVYEQYF. Complete variable domain (other parts from reference TRBV5-1 and TRBJ2-7): KAGVTQTPRYLIKTRGQQVTLSCSPISGHRSVSWYQQTPGQGLQFLFEYFSETQRNKGNFPGRFSGRQFSNSRSEMNVSTLELGDSALYLCASSLRDRVYEQYFGPGTRLTVT.

This clonotype was observed a handful of times. In DNA form, the CDR3 reads TGTGCCACCAGCAGAGACCGGGACCCATTGACCAATGAGCAGTTCTTC. Translation: CATSRDRDPLTNEQFF. The V call is TRBV15, the J call TRBJ2-1; either TRBD1 or TRBD2 may fit D (5 bases each). There are 16 residues in the CDR3. The ends were cut back, 0 bases at V and 6 bases at J, with 15 bases in the middle. CDR1 and CDR2 (germline): LNHNV, YYDKDF (reference sequence).

In regard to this clonotype: A junction boundary mismatches the germline segment, possibly from a read error. V and J are TRBV9 and TRBJ2-7, with D perhaps TRBD2 (6 bases). CDR1 SGDLS and CDR2 YYNGEE come from the germline V gene. The CDR3 runs 13 residues. The CDR3 region is CDSSGPGEDEQYF. The CDR3 nucleotides read TGTGACAGCAGCGGTCCTGGGGAGGACGAGCAGTACTTC.

This clonotype showed up just once. The chain recombines TRBV20-1 with TRBJ2-6, with unresolved D. V was pared by 3 bases and J by 4 bases, with 10 bases between. The CDR3 is 14 residues long. Germline loops: CDR1 DFQATT, CDR2 SNEGSKA (reference sequence). The CDR3 nucleotides read TGCAGTGCTAGGCCCCGTAGGGGGGCCAACGTCCTGACTTTC. Translation: CSARPRRGANVLTF.

The CDR3 loop reads CASSLFWTGGLANYNEQFF. In nucleotides, the CDR3 is TGCGCCAGCAGCTTGTTCTGGACAGGGGGACTAGCCAACTACAATGAGCAGTTCTTC. The chain employs TRBV5-1 and TRBJ2-1; D may be TRBD1 (10 bases). The V end was cut by 1 base, the J end by 3 bases, with 23 bases between. This CDR3 has 19 amino acids. CDR1 and CDR2 (germline): SGHRS, YFSETQ.

This chain links TRBV27 with TRBJ2-1; 9 bases map to TRBD2. Trimming at V came to 6 bases and at J to 4 bases, leaving 4 bases not matched to a gene. This CDR3 has 14 residues. CDR1 is MNHEY, CDR2 SMNVEV, per germline (reference sequence). The CDR3 DNA is TGTGCCAGCAGACAGGGACTAGCATACAATGAGCAGTTCTTC. Protein product: CASRQGLAYNEQFF.

This clonotype was counted at least ten times. J is TRBJ2-2 and V is TRBV15, with D perhaps matching TRBD2 (5 bases). V was trimmed by 5 bases and J by 5 bases, leaving 12 bases between them. Germline-derived CDR1 and CDR2 are LNHNV and YYDKDF (reference sequence). The CDR3 contains 14 residues. The CDR3 is CATSRGFGTGELFF. As DNA, the CDR3 is TGTGCCACCAGCCGGGGATTTGGGACCGGGGAGCTGTTTTTT.

The V call is TRBV7-9, the J call TRBJ1-2, with TRBD1 matching 7 bases. This CDR3 region has 13 residues. The trim removed 6 bases at V and 8 bases at J, leaving 9 bases unmatched. CDR1 and CDR2 from the germline V gene are SEHNR and FQNEAQ (reference sequence). CDR3 coding DNA: TGTGCCAGCAGACAACTACAGGGGCGCGGCTACACCTTC. Translating it yields CASRQLQGRGYTF.

The chain combines TRBV10-3 with TRBJ2-3, with D perhaps given as TRBD1 or TRBD2 (6 bases each). Trimming took off 1 base at V and 5 bases at J, with 13 bases between the two ends. CDR1 is ENHRY and CDR2 is SYGVKD in the germline V gene. The CDR3 has 15 amino acids. As DNA, the CDR3 is TGTGCCATCAGTGAGTTCGGGGGCGCGGAAGATACGCAGTATTTT. Translated, it gives CAISEFGGAEDTQYF.

The chain carries TRBV5-1 and TRBJ2-7, with TRBD2 matching 8 bases. This CDR3 spans 15 amino acids. V was clipped by 0 bases and J by 3 bases; unmatched bases: 5. Germline CDR1 SGHRS, CDR2 YFSETQ. The CDR3 DNA sequence: TGCGCCAGCAGCTTGGATGGTAGCGGGATCTACGAGCAGTACTTC. It translates to CASSLDGSGIYEQYF.

The V call is TRBV9, the J call TRBJ2-7, with TRBD2 matching over 7 bases. The CDR3 is 15 residues long. CDR1 and CDR2 from the germline V gene are SGDLS and YYNGEE. Losses at the gene ends were 0 bases for V and 2 bases for J; bases not matched to a gene: 5. CDR3 in DNA: TGTGCCAGCAGCGTAGGGAGCGGGGCGACCTACGAGCAGTACTTC. Amino acids: CASSVGSGATYEQYF.

This clonotype was observed a handful of times. The genes are TRBV4-3 and TRBJ2-1; 8 positions match TRBD1. Germline V gives CDR1 LGHNA, CDR2 YSLEER. The CDR3 has 16 amino acids. V dropped 0 bases and J dropped 7; count of bases not matched to a gene: 8. The CDR3 loop is CASSQDQGQGANEQFF. The CDR3 DNA reads as TGCGCCAGCAGCCAAGATCAGGGGCAGGGGGCAAATGAGCAGTTCTTC.

This clonotype was recorded a few times. The V gene is TRBV6-1, the J gene TRBJ2-7; 8 bases fit TRBD2. CDR3 size: 15 residues. V shed 6 bases and J 5 bases; nucleotides not matched to a gene: 12. The germline CDR1 and CDR2 sequences are MNHNS and SASEGT. The CDR3 loop reads CASRSPIAGRHEQYF. CDR3 sequence (DNA): TGTGCCAGCAGATCTCCAATAGCGGGAAGACACGAGCAGTACTTC.

In DNA, the CDR3 is TGTGCCAGCAGCCCCACGACAGGGGTAGTTCATGAGCAGTTCTTC. This encodes CASSPTTGVVHEQFF. The rearrangement uses TRBV7-9 and TRBJ2-1; 8 bases map to TRBD1. The germline gives CDR1 SEHNR, CDR2 FQNEAQ (reference sequence). V trimming: 5 bases; J trimming: 8 bases; junction bases outside the gene matches: 11. The CDR3 extends over 15 amino acids.

In this sample, this clonotype turned up a few times. This sequence joins TRBV20-1 and TRBJ2-1; 10 positions match TRBD2. CDR1 and CDR2 (germline): DFQATT, SNEGSKA (reference sequence). This CDR3 contains 16 residues. V lost 6 bases, J lost 1 base, and 9 bases stayed unmatched. The CDR3 loop is CSAGLAGATSYNEQFF. CDR3 DNA: TGCAGTGCCGGGCTAGCGGGAGCCACTTCCTACAATGAGCAGTTCTTC.

V and J are TRBV27 and TRBJ1-6; D is perhaps TRBD1 (6 bases). Germline CDR1 MNHEY, CDR2 SMNVEV (reference sequence). The V end was cut by 10 bases, the J end by 4 bases, with 23 bases between. The CDR3 runs to 17 residues. CDR3 nucleotide sequence: TGTGCCACCTCCGATGGCGGTTCAGGGGCATATAATTCACCCCTCCACTTT. Translation gives CATSDGGSGAYNSPLHF.

In its sample, this clonotype was seen many times. The chain links TRBV12-3 or TRBV12-4 to TRBJ1-1; D ambiguous. V dropped 2 bases and J dropped 8 bases, with 6 bases sitting between them. The CDR3 covers 11 residues. This CDR3 reads CASSLLGEAFF. The CDR3 nucleotides are TGTGCCAGCAGTTTACTGGGGGAAGCTTTCTTT.